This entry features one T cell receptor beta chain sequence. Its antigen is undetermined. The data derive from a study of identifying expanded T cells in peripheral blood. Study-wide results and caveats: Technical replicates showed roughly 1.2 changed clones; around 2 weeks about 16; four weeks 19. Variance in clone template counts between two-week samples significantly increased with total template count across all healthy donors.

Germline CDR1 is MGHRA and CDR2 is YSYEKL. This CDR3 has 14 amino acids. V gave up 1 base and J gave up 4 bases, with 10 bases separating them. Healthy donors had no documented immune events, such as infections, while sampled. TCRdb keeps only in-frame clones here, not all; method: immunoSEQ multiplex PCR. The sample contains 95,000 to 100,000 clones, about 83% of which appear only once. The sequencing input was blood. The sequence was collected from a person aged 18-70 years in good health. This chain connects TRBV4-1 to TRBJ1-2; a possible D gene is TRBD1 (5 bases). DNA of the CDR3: TGCGCCAGCAGCCAAGGTGGGGGGATCTATGGCTACACCTTC. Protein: CASSQGGGIYGYTF.